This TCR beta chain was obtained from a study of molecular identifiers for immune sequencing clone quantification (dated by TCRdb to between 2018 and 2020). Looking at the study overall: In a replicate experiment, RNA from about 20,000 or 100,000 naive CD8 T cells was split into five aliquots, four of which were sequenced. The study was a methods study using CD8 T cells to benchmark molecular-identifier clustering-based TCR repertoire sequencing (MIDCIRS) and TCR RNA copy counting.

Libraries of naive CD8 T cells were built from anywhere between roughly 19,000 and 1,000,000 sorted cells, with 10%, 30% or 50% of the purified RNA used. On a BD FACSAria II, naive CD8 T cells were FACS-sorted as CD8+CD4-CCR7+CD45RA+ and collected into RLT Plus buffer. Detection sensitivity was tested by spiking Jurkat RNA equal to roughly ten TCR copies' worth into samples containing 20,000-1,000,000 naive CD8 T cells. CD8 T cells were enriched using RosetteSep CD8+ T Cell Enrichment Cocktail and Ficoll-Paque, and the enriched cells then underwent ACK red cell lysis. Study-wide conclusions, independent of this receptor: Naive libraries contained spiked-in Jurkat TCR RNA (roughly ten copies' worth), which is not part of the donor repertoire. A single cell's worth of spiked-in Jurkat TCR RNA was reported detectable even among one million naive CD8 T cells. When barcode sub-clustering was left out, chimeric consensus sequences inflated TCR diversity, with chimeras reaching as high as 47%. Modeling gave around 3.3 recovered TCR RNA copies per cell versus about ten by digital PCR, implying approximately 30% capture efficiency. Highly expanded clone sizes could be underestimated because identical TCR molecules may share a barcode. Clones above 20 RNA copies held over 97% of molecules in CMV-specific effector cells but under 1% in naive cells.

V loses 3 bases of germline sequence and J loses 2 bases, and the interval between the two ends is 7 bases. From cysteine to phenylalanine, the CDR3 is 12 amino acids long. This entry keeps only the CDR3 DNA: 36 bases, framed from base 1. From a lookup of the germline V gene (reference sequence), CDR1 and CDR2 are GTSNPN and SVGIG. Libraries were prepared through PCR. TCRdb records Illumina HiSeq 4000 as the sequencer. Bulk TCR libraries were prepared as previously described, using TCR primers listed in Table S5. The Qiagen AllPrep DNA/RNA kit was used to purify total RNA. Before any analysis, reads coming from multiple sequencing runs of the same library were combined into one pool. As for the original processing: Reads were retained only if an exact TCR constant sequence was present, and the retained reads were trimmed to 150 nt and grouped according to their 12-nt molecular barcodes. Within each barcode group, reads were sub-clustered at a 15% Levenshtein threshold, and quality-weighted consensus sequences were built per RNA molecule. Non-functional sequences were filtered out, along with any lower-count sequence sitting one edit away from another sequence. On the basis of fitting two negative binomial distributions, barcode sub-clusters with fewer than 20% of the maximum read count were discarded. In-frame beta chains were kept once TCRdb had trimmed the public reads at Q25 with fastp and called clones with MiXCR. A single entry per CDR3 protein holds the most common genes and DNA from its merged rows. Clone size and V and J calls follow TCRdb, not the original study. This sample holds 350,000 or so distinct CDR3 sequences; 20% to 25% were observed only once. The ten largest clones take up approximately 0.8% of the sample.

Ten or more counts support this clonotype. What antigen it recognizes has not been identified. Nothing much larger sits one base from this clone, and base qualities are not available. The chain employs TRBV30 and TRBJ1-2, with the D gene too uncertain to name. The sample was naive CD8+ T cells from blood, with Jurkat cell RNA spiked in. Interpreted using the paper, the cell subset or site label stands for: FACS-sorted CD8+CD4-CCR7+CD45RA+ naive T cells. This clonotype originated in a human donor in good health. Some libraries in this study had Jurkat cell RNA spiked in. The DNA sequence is TGTGCCTGGAGCGGAGTAAACTATGGCTACACCTTC. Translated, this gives CAWSGVNYGYTF.